Reported below is one T cell receptor beta chain. This sample was taken from a study of T cell changes during pregnancy in multiple sclerosis. Generated by immunoSEQ multiplex PCR, the TCRdb table keeps only in-frame clones and is missing some. The table records tens of thousands of clones, about 93% of them present only once. CDR3 size: 15 residues. Germline CDR1 MNHEY, CDR2 SVGAGI. V shed 5 bases and J 6 bases; nucleotides not matched to a gene: 6. This sequence originates from a female donor with multiple sclerosis, enrolled in a pregnancy study. V is TRBV6-5 and J is TRBJ2-7; 14 bases fit TRBD2. Source: CD4+ T cells from peripheral blood mononuclear cells, taken in the second trimester of pregnancy. The CDR3 loop is CASSARLAGGGEQYF. In DNA form, the CDR3 reads TGTGCCAGCAGTGCACGACTAGCGGGAGGGGGCGAGCAGTACTTC.